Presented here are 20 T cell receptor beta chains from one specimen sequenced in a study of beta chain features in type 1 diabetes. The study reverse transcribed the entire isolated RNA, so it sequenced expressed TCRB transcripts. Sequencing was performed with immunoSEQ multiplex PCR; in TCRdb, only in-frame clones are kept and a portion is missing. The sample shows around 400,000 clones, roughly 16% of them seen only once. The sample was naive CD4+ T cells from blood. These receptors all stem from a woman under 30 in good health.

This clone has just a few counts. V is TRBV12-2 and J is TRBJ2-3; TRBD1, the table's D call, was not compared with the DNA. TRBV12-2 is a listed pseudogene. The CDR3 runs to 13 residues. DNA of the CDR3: TGTGCAAGTCGCTTAACAGGGCGAGATACGCAGTATTTT. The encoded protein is CASRLTGRDTQYF.

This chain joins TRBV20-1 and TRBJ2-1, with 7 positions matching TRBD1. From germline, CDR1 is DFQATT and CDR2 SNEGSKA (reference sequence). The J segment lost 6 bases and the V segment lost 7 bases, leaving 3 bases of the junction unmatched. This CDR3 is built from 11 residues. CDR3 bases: TGCAGTGAGGCAGGGGGCAATGAGCAGTTCTTC. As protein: CSEAGGNEQFF.

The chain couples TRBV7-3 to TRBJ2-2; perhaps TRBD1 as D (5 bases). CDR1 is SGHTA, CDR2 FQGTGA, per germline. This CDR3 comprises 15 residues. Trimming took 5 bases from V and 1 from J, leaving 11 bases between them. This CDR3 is CASSPGSMNTGELFF. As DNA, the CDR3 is TGTGCCAGCAGCCCAGGGTCTATGAACACCGGGGAGCTGTTTTTT.

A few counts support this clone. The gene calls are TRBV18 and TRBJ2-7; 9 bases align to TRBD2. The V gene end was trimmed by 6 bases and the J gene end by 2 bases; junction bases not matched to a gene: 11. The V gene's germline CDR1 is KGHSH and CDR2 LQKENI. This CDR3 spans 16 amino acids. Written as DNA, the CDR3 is TGTGCCAGCTCCATGACTGGAGGCGGGAGGGCCTACGAGCAGTACTTC. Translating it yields CASSMTGGGRAYEQYF.

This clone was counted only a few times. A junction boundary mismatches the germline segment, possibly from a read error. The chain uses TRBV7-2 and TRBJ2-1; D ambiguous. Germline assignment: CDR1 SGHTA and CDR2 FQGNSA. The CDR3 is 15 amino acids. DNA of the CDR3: TGTGCCAGCAGCGTAGCAGCCTTTGGCTACAATGAGCAGTTCTTC. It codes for CASSVAAFGYNEQFF.

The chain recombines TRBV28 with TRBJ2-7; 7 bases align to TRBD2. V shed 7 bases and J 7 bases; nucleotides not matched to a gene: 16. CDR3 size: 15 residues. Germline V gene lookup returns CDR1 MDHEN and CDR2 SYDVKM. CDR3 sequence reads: CASTRTPSGVQEQYF. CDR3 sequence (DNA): TGTGCCAGCACCCGCACCCCCAGCGGGGTGCAAGAGCAGTACTTC. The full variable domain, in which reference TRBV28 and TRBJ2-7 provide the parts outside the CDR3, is DVKVTQSSRYLVKRTGEKVFLECVQDMDHENMFWYRQDPGLGLRLIYFSYDVKMKEKGDIPEGYSVSREKKERFSLILESASTNQTSMYLCASTRTPSGVQEQYFGPGTRLTVT.

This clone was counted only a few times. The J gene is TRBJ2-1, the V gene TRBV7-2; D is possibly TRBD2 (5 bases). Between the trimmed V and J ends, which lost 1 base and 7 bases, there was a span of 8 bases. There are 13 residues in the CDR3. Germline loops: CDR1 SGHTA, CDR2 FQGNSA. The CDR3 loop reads CASSLVRGNEQFF. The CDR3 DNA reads TGTGCCAGCAGCTTAGTTCGGGGAAATGAGCAGTTCTTC.

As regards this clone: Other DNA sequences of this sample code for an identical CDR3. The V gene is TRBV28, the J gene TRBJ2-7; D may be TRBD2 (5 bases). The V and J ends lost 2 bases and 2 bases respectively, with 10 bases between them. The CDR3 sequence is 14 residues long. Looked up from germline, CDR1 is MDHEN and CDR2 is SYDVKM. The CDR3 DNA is TGTGCCAGCAGTTTAGAGGGAACTCCCTACGAGCAGTACTTC. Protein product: CASSLEGTPYEQYF.

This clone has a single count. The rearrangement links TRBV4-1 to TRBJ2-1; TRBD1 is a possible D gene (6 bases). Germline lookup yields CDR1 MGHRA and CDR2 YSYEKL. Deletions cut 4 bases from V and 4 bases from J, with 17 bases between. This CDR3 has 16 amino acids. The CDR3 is CASSLTDRERYNEQFF. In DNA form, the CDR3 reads TGCGCCAGCAGCCTGACGGACAGAGAAAGGTACAATGAGCAGTTCTTC.

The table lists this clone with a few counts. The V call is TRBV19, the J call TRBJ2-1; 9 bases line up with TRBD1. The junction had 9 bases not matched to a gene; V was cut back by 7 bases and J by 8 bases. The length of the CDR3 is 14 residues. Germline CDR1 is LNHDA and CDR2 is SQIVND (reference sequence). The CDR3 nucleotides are TGTGCCAGTAACAGGGGACAGGGCCTGCATGAGCAGTTCTTC. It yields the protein CASNRGQGLHEQFF.

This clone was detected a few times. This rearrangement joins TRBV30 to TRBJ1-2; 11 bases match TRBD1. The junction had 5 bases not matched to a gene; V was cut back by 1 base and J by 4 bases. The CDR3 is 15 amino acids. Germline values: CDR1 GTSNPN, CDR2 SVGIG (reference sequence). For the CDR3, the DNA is TGTGCCTGGAGTGCCGGACAGGGGGCAGGCTATGGCTACACCTTC. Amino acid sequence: CAWSAGQGAGYGYTF.

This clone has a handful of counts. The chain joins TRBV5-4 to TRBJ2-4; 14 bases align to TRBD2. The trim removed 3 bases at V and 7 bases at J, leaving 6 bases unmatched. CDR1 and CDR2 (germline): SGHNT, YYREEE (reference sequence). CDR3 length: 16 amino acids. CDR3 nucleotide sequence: TGTGCCAGCAGCTCTGGGACTAGCGGGAGATCGAACATTCAGTACTTC. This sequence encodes CASSSGTSGRSNIQYF.

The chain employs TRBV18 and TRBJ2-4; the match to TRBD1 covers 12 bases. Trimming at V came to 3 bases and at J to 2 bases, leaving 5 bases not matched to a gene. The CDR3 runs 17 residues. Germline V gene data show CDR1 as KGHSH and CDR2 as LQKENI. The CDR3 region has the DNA TGTGCCAGCTCACCGCCGGGACAGGGGGCACCCAAAAACATTCAGTACTTC. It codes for CASSPPGQGAPKNIQYF. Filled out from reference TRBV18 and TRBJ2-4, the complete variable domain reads NAGVMQNPRHLVRRRGQEARLRCSPMKGHSHVYWYRQLPEEGLKFMVYLQKENIIDESGMPKERFSAEFPKEGPSILRIQQVVRGDSAAYFCASSPPGQGAPKNIQYFGAGTRLSVL.

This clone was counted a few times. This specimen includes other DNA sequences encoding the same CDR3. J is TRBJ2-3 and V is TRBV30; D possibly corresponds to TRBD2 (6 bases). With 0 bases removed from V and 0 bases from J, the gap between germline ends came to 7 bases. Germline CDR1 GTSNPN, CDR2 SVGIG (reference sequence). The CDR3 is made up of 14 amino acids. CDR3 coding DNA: TGTGCCTGGAGTGTACGGGGGAGCACAGATACGCAGTATTTT. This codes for CAWSVRGSTDTQYF.

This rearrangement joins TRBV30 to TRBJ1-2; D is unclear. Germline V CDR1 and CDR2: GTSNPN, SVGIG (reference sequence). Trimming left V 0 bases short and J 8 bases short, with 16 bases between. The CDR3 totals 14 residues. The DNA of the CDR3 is TGTGCCTGGAGTGTACAGTCCAGGAATGGCGGCTACACCTTC. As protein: CAWSVQSRNGGYTF. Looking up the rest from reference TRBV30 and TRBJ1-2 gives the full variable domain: SQTIHQWPATLVQPVGSPLSLECTVEGTSNPNLYWYRQAAGRGLQLLFYSVGIGQISSEVPQNLSASRPQDRQFILSSKKLLLSDSGFYLCAWSVQSRNGGYTFGSGTRLTVV.

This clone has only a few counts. CDR3 amino acids: CAWAWDTGYNEQFF. The CDR3, as DNA: TGTGCCTGGGCCTGGGACACAGGTTACAATGAGCAGTTCTTC. The chain links TRBV30 to TRBJ2-1; D perhaps matches TRBD1 (6 bases). The V gene lost 5 bases and the J gene lost 4 bases, with 15 bases spanning the gap. CDR3 length: 14 residues. Germline assignment: CDR1 GTSNPN and CDR2 SVGIG (reference sequence).

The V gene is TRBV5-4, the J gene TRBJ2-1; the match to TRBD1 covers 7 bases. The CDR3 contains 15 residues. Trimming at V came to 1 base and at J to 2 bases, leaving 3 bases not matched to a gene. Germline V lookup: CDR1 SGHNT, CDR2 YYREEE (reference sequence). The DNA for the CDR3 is TGTGCCAGCAGCTTGAGACAGGGCCCCTACAATGAGCAGTTCTTC. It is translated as CASSLRQGPYNEQFF.

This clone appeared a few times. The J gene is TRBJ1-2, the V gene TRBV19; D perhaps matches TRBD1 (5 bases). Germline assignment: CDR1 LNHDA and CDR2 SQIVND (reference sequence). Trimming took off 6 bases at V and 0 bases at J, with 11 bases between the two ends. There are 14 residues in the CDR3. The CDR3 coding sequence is TGTGCCAGTAGAAGACTGACAGCTAACTATGGCTACACCTTC. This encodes CASRRLTANYGYTF.

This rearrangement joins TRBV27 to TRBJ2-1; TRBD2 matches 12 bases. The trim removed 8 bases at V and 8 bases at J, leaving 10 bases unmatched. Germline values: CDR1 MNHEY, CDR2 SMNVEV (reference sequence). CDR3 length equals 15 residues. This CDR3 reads CASARLAGVGHEQFF. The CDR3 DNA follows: TGTGCCAGCGCACGACTAGCGGGAGTGGGGCATGAGCAGTTCTTC.

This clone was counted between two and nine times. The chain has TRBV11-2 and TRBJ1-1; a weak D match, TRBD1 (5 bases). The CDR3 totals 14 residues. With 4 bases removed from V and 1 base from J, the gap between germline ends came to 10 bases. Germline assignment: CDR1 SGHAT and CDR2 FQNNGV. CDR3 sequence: CASSSRTTNTEAFF. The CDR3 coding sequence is TGTGCCAGCAGCTCCCGGACAACGAACACTGAAGCTTTCTTT.